This T cell receptor (beta chain) was sequenced in a study of blood T cell repertoires in COVID-19. Study summary: PBMCs, B-cell-depleted T cells, or T cells provided the cDNA or gDNA that made up the material.

V lost 5 bases to trimming and J lost 5 bases; unmatched junction nucleotides: 3. This CDR3 is 14 amino acids long. CDR1 and CDR2 from the germline V gene are SNHLY and FYNNEI. Original analysis: The assay estimated nucleated cells by amplifying reference gene primers. Using immunoSEQ multiplex PCR, the repertoire was profiled, and TCRdb retains in-frame clones only, with some absent. That table furnishes V, J and clone size, whereas the DNA furnished D and trimming. Among more than 60,000 clones listed, around 85% were seen once. The J gene is TRBJ2-1, the V gene TRBV2, with 10 bases aligning to TRBD2. The source of this sequence is a man aged 50-60 years with active COVID-19. Sequencing was carried out using peripheral blood. CDR3 residues: CASSILAGDNEQFF. The CDR3 DNA reads TGTGCCAGCAGTATTCTAGCGGGGGACAATGAGCAGTTCTTC. Using reference TRBV2 and TRBJ2-1 for the parts outside the CDR3, the full variable domain is EPEVTQTPSHQVTQMGQEVILRCVPISNHLYFYWYRQILGQKVEFLVSFYNNEISEKSEIFDDQFSVERPDGSNFTLKIRSTKLEDSAMYFCASSILAGDNEQFFGPGTRLTVL.